This note documents a single TCR beta chain sequence. The antigen is not known. These data belong to a study of cytomegalovirus exposure and HLA in healthy donors. In the PCR, 60 Vbeta and 13 Jbeta primers were used. Assay used: immunoSEQ multiplex PCR; TCRdb lists only in-frame clones, some missing. The repertoire includes 180,000 or so clones, roughly 85% of them detected once, and about a tenth sits in the top ten. The study, taken as a whole, reports: Links to common viral pathogens appeared, in a later analysis, for several of the most significant clusters. Accurate prediction of most subjects' HLA-A and HLA-B alleles from TCR beta sequences was reported. In a later analysis, HLA-associated beta chains showed higher expansion and lower generation probabilities than comparable chains.

V gave up 3 bases and J gave up 4 bases, with 15 bases separating them. The CDR3 has 15 amino acids. Germline CDR1 reads MNHNS; CDR2 reads SASEGT. The gene calls are TRBV6-1 and TRBJ2-5; D is perhaps TRBD2 (5 bases). This clonotype originated in a man younger than 30 in good health and CMV-seropositive. The sequenced sample was PBMCs. CDR3 nucleotides: TGTGCCAGCAGTGAGCGCGGGTTTGCGCGAGAGACCCAGTACTTC. Its translation: CASSERGFARETQYF.